The clone carrying this TCR beta chain has more than one count but fewer than ten. TCRdb itself ran the RACE reads through MiXCR, one entry per CDR3 protein. This table has 180,000 or so distinct CDR3 sequences, around a quarter appearing once. The V segment lost 4 bases and the J segment 9 bases; nucleotides outside the gene matches: 10. The CDR3 extends over 15 amino acids. Germline V gene lookup returns CDR1 SGDLS and CDR2 YYNGEE. Time point denoted: patch test 3, about 24 weeks after DPC sensitization. The treatment was: therapeutic diphenylcyclopropenone sensitization with weekly scalp DPC. The record originates from a study of human T cells and chemical hapten exposure.

This TCR was sampled from a woman aged 40 to 49 with alopecia areata. Some clones in this sample may be carry-over from other donors' samples. This sample comprised whole blood, obtained in connection with sensitization to the hapten diphenylcyclopropenone (DPC). The genes are TRBV9 and TRBJ2-7, with 13 bases matching TRBD2. CDR3 DNA sequence: TGTGCCAGCAGCCCAGGGACTAGCGGGATTTATGTGCAGTACTTC. The encoded protein is CASSPGTSGIYVQYF. The whole variable domain, filled in from reference TRBV9 and TRBJ2-7, reads DSGVTQTPKHLITATGQRVTLRCSPRSGDLSVYWYQQSLDQGLQFLIQYYNGEERAKGNILERFSAQQFPDLHSELNLSSLELGDSALYFCASSPGTSGIYVQYFGPGTRLTVT.